Presented here are 19 T cell receptor beta chains from one specimen sequenced in a study of blood T cells in healthy people across ages. The authors ran a second PCR of 7 to 11 cycles using a sample-barcoded 5' primer and a J-beta primer mix. One entry per CDR3 protein, called by TCRdb with MiXCR from the 5' RACE reads. Among around 870,000 distinct CDR3 sequences listed, 29% were seen once. The sample was blood. The receptors shown here come from a woman aged 80 or over in good health.

This clonotype was seen repeatedly, ten times or more. The V and J genes are TRBV20-1 and TRBJ2-1; 13 bases are shared with TRBD2. The germline V gene encodes CDR1 DFQATT and CDR2 SNEGSKA (reference sequence). J lost 4 bases, V lost 2 bases, and 2 bases had no gene match. The CDR3 runs to 15 residues. CDR3 sequence (DNA): TGCAGTGCTAGATCGACTAGCGGGGGGTACAATGAGCAGTTCTTC. It translates to CSARSTSGGYNEQFF.

This clonotype has just a few counts. The chain couples TRBV2 to TRBJ2-3, with 7 positions matching TRBD1. V was clipped by 4 bases and J by 4 bases; unmatched bases: 5. This CDR3 is built from 14 residues. From germline, CDR1 is SNHLY and CDR2 FYNNEI. The CDR3 DNA reads as TGTGCCAGCAGTGGGAACAGGGGACCAGATACGCAGTATTTT. Translating gives CASSGNRGPDTQYF.

This chain links TRBV2 with TRBJ2-2, with 9 bases fitting TRBD2. The V gene end was trimmed by 11 bases and the J gene end by 8 bases; junction bases not matched to a gene: 15. Germline lookup yields CDR1 SNHLY and CDR2 FYNNEI. There are 15 residues in the CDR3. This chain's CDR3 is CASKIRASGDGELFF. The CDR3 DNA reads as TGTGCCTCCAAAATTCGGGCTAGCGGGGATGGGGAGCTGTTTTTT.

As regards this clonotype: A much more abundant neighbour one base away suggests this may be a read error. The V gene is TRBV29-1, the J gene TRBJ1-2; unclear D gene. The CDR3 is 9 amino acids. Germline lookup yields CDR1 SQVTM and CDR2 ANQGSEA. Trimming cost V 3 bases and J 8 bases, with 4 bases left between them. The CDR3 DNA reads TGCAGCGTTGAGGGAGGCTACACCTTC. This sequence encodes CSVEGGYTF.

DNA for the CDR3: TGTGCCACCAGCAGCCGGGCTACAGAGGACTATGGCTACACCTTC. It codes for CATSSRATEDYGYTF. The chain carries TRBV15 and TRBJ1-2; no reliable D call. Trimming took off 3 bases at V and 3 bases at J, with 14 bases between the two ends. The CDR3 is made up of 15 amino acids. CDR1 LNHNV and CDR2 YYDKDF come from the germline V gene (reference sequence).

This clonotype was recorded at least ten times. The chain recombines TRBV6-1 with TRBJ1-1; D is unresolved. Looked up from germline, CDR1 is MNHNS and CDR2 is SASEGT. CDR3 length: 14 amino acids. Trimming took off 2 bases at V and 1 base at J, with 8 bases between the two ends. The CDR3 DNA is TGTGCCAGCAGTGAACGAGGACCGAACACTGAAGCTTTCTTT. It encodes CASSERGPNTEAFF.

The sample holds a few counts of this clonotype. The chain carries TRBV18 and TRBJ2-3, with 16 nucleotides matching TRBD2. Trimming at V came to 2 bases and at J to 1 base, leaving 6 bases not matched to a gene. CDR3 size: 19 residues. Germline lookup yields CDR1 KGHSH and CDR2 LQKENI. CDR3 sequence (DNA): TGTGCCAGCTCACCAAAGGGACTAGCGGGGGGGCTTGGCACAGATACGCAGTATTTT. This sequence encodes CASSPKGLAGGLGTDTQYF.

This chain links TRBV5-1 with TRBJ2-5; the D is unclear. This CDR3 spans 15 amino acids. Germline V gene data show CDR1 as SGHRS and CDR2 as YFSETQ. Trimming took 0 bases from V and 5 from J, leaving 14 bases between them. CDR3 sequence: CASSLGVLRSETQYF. CDR3 in DNA: TGCGCCAGCAGCTTGGGGGTTTTACGCTCTGAGACCCAGTACTTC.

This clonotype was found a few times. As DNA, the CDR3 is TGCAGTGCTAGAGATACTCCGGGACTAGCTCGGGAGCAGTACTTC. Amino acid sequence: CSARDTPGLAREQYF. The V call is TRBV20-1, the J call TRBJ2-7; TRBD2 aligns across 9 bases. J lost 7 bases, V lost 0 bases, and 10 bases had no gene match. CDR1 and CDR2 (germline): DFQATT, SNEGSKA (reference sequence). This CDR3 has 15 amino acids.

The chain is built from TRBV27 and TRBJ2-5; D is ambiguous. Trimming removed 0 bases at V and 5 bases at J, with 10 bases between. This CDR3 has 14 residues. Germline CDR1 MNHEY, CDR2 SMNVEV (reference sequence). CDR3 sequence reads: CASSLSVNAETQYF. Here the CDR3 DNA reads TGTGCCAGCAGTTTATCGGTGAACGCGGAGACCCAGTACTTC.

This clonotype was counted at least ten times. V gene TRBV6-6 combines with J gene TRBJ1-4; D perhaps matches TRBD1 (6 bases). There are 15 residues in the CDR3. V was clipped by 3 bases and J by 7 bases, with 15 bases between them. Germline lookup yields CDR1 MNHNY and CDR2 SVGAGI (reference sequence). The DNA of the CDR3 is TGTGCCAGCAGTTATTTTACAGGGATTGGTGAAAAACTGTTTTTT. This sequence encodes CASSYFTGIGEKLFF.

This clonotype came up many times. The CDR3 spells CASSLLVATTFGGTDTQYF. For the CDR3, the DNA is TGTGCCAGCAGTTTATTGGTAGCTACGACTTTCGGCGGCACAGATACGCAGTATTTT. The chain carries TRBV27 and TRBJ2-3; D not resolved. Trimming pared 1 base from V and 1 base from J, leaving 21 bases between. The CDR3 is 19 residues long. The germline gives CDR1 MNHEY, CDR2 SMNVEV (reference sequence).

This clonotype has a count of ten or more. This chain joins TRBV12-3 or TRBV12-4 and TRBJ2-1, with D possibly being TRBD1 or TRBD2 (6 bases each). This CDR3 spans 15 amino acids. V shed 2 bases and J shed 6 bases, with 14 bases lying between them. CDR3: CASSLRTGAFNEQFF. The CDR3 bases are TGTGCCAGCAGTTTACGGACGGGGGCCTTCAATGAGCAGTTCTTC.

This chain links TRBV7-9 with TRBJ2-4; D is perhaps TRBD1 or TRBD2 (5 bases each). The tail of the sequence fits TRBJ2-7 better, so the J call may be wrong. CDR3 length equals 15 residues. Per germline, CDR1 SEHNR and CDR2 FQNEAQ (reference sequence). The CDR3 DNA reads TGTGCCAGCAGCTTTTGGGAGACAGACACCTACGAGCAGTACTTC. Translated: CASSFWETDTYEQYF.

This clonotype was seen ten or more times. CDR3 DNA: TGTGCCAGCAGCTTCCTTGCGGGGGGAGGAGAGACCCAGTACTTC. Amino acids: CASSFLAGGGETQYF. The J gene is TRBJ2-5, the V gene TRBV7-9, with 8 bases matching TRBD2. V gave up 3 bases and J gave up 4 bases; unmatched junction bases: 7. The CDR3 is made up of 15 amino acids. Germline CDR1 and CDR2: SEHNR and FQNEAQ (reference sequence).

Details on this clonotype: This may stem from a read error, because a much larger clone lies one nucleotide away. This chain links TRBV20-1 with TRBJ2-7; TRBD2 is a possible D gene (5 bases). This CDR3 is 11 amino acids long. CDR1 and CDR2 from the germline V gene are DFQATT and SNEGSKA (reference sequence). In DNA form, the CDR3 reads TGCAGTACTAGGCCCCATTACGAGCAGTACTTC. This codes for CSTRPHYEQYF.

V gene TRBV19 combines with J gene TRBJ1-5, with D hard to call. Germline CDR1 and CDR2: LNHDA and SQIVND (reference sequence). The CDR3 contains 15 residues. V was clipped by 3 bases and J by 6 bases, with 15 bases between them. Here the CDR3 reads CASSIFQEVGQPQHF. The CDR3 nucleotides read TGTGCCAGTAGTATCTTCCAAGAGGTTGGTCAGCCCCAGCATTTT.

In its sample, this clonotype was seen a few times. This chain uses TRBV3-1 with TRBJ1-2, with D tentatively TRBD1 (6 bases). This CDR3 spans 15 amino acids. The germline V gene has CDR1 LGHDT and CDR2 YNNKEL (reference sequence). V was cut by 1 base and J by 4 bases, with 13 bases left in between. The CDR3 DNA is TGTGCCAGCAGCCAAGCCACAGGGTCTGGCTATGGCTACACCTTC. Its protein product is CASSQATGSGYGYTF. The entire variable domain, with the rest obtained from reference TRBV3-1 and TRBJ1-2, is as follows: DTAVSQTPKYLVTQMGNDKSIKCEQNLGHDTMYWYKQDSKKFLKIMFSYNNKELIINETVPNRFSPKSPDKAHLNLHINSLELGDSAVYFCASSQATGSGYGYTFGSGTRLTVV.

The genes are TRBV27 and TRBJ2-1, with TRBD1 as a possible D gene (6 bases). This CDR3 has 15 amino acids. Trimming removed 5 bases from V and 5 bases from J, with 16 bases in between. The germline V gene has CDR1 MNHEY and CDR2 SMNVEV (reference sequence). The CDR3, as DNA: TGTGCCAGCAGTCCCGGGACAACGTTGAACAATGAGCAGTTCTTC. Encoded protein: CASSPGTTLNNEQFF.